The following is a T cell receptor (beta chain) sequence with its context. Its antigen is not known. Sequenced by immunoSEQ multiplex PCR; TCRdb stores in-frame clones only, minus some. The data show 120,000 or so clones, 70% to 90% seen once. J lost 6 bases, V lost 3 bases, and 11 bases had no gene match. Germline V gene sequence: CDR1 SGHDN, CDR2 FVKESK. The CDR3 sequence is 15 residues long. The data originate from a study of cytomegalovirus exposure and HLA in healthy donors. Study-level findings and limits: Using the classifier, cytomegalovirus status was reportedly diagnosed with high specificity and sensitivity. In a later analysis, first-cohort TCR clusters were found to tend to co-occur in the approximately 120 validation repertoires. Most TCR sequences showed up rarely, but some public TCRs showed up in many donors. 150 or so TCR beta chains were listed as cytomegalovirus-associated.

This sequence originates from a woman aged 25 to 39 in good health and CMV-seronegative. The gene calls are TRBV14 and TRBJ2-7, with 7 bases lining up with TRBD1. What was sequenced was PBMCs. The CDR3 sequence: CASSQRTGRNGEQYF. CDR3 DNA: TGTGCCAGCAGCCAGAGGACAGGTCGTAACGGCGAGCAGTACTTC. Combining the CDR3 with reference TRBV14 and TRBJ2-7 gives the whole variable domain EAGVTQFPSHSVIEKGQTVTLRCDPISGHDNLYWYRRVMGKEIKFLLHFVKESKQDESGMPNNRFLAERTGGTYSTLKVQPAELEDSGVYFCASSQRTGRNGEQYFGPGTRLTVT.